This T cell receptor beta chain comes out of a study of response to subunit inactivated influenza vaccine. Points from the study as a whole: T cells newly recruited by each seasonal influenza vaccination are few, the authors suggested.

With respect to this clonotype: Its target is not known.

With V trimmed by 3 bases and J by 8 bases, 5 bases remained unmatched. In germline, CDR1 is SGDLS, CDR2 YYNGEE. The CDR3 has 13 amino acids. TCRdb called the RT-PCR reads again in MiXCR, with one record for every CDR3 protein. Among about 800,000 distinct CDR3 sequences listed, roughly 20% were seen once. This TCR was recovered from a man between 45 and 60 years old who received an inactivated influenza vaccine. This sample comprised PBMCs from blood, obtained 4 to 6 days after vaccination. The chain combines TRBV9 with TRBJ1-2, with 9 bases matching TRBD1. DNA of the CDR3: TGTGCCAGCAGCGCTCCTGACAGGGGGGGCTACACCTTC. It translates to CASSAPDRGGYTF.